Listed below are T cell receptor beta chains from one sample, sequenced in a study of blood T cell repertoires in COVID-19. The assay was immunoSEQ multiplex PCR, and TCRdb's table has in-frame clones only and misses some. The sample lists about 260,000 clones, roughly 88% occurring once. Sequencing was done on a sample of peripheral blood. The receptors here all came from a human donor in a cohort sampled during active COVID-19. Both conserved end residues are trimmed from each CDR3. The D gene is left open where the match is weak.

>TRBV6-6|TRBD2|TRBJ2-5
ASSAWGLAGGETQY
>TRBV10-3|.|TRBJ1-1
AISHTDMGNTEAF
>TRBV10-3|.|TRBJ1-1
AISEQENTEAF
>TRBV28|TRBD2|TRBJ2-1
ASRTSGRGNEQF
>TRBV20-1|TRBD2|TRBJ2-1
SASSGGLAGGYNEQF
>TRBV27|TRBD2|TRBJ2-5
ASIGLAGSLETQY
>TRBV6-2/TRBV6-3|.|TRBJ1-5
ASSYSGEGQPQH
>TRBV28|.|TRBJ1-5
ASTLGARRTQPQH
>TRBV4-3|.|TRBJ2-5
ASSQDRSGETQY
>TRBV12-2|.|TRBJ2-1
ASRWEEDPLSLEQF
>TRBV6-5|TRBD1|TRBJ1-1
ASCFGTGFWNTEAF
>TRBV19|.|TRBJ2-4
ASSHLAGANIQY
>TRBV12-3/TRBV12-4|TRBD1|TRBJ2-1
ASSPGQGAGQF
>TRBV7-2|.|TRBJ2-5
ASSLERTQY
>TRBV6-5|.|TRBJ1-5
ASRPTRVGNQPQH
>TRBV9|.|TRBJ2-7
ASSVSGASSSYEQY
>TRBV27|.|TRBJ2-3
ASTQHSTDTQY
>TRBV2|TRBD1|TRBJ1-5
ASRPGQINQPQH
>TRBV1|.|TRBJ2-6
TRMRRGVSGANVLT
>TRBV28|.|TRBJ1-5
ASSLTDNQPQH
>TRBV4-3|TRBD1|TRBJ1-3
ASSQTDREPGNTIY
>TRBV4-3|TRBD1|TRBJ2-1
ASSQGGTGQF
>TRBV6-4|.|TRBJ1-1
ASSDSGQGRAEAF
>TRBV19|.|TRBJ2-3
ASSGDRVSTDTQY
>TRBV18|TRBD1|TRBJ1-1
ASSRELGQGNTEAF
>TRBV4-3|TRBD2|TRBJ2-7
ASSQDTLASGGYKGYEQY
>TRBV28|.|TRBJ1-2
ASSLSTAYGYT
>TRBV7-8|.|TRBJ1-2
ASSASTGTYYGYT
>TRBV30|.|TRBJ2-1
AWTIDKHYNEQF
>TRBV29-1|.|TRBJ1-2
SVLAGHGYT
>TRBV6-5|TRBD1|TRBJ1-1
ASSYRTGNTEAF
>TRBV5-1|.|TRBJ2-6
ASEDSGANVLT
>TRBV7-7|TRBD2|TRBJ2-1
ASSISGGFYNEQF
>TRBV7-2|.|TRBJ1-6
ASSLAPRVWSPLH
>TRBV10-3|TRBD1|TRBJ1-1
AISSTGVGTEAF
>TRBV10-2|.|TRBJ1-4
ASRGWTGEGNEKLF
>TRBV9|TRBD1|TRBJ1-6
ASSVGDRVNSPLH
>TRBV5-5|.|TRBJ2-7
ASSLVAGSEQY
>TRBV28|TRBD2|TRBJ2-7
ASSLNPVAGEQY
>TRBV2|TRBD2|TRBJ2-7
ASSEGAAGVYEQY
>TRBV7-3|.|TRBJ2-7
ASSLGAEGISEQY
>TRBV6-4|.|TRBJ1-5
ASSDSSGGNQPQH